Listed below are T cell receptor beta chains from one sample, sequenced in a study of cytomegalovirus exposure and HLA in healthy donors. Only in-frame clones appear in the TCRdb table, and some are missing; sequencing was by immunoSEQ multiplex PCR. The sample contains approximately 130,000 clones, over 70% of which appear only once. Sequencing used PBMCs. Source of these receptors: a woman in her forties or fifties in good health and CMV-seropositive. Each CDR3 is given with its conserved first and last residue. Each record gives: D gene, clone size, J gene, V gene, CDR3 protein, CDR3 DNA. The D gene is left open where the match is weak. Expanded clones are given a class, and other clones once, few, many or no size at all.

d_call: -; clone_size: -; j_call: TRBJ2-5; v_call: TRBV6-1; cdr3_aa: CASRAIVSWETQYF; cdr3_nt: TGTGCCAGCAGAGCTATAGTATCCTGGGAGACCCAGTACTTC
d_call: -; clone_size: -; j_call: TRBJ2-2; v_call: TRBV29-1; cdr3_aa: CSALSEAWNTGELFF; cdr3_nt: TGCAGCGCTCTCTCAGAGGCCTGGAACACCGGGGAGCTGTTTTTT
d_call: -; clone_size: -; j_call: TRBJ1-2; v_call: TRBV29-1; cdr3_aa: CSVIEWTGYRGYTF; cdr3_nt: TGCAGCGTTATTGAATGGACGGGATATCGTGGCTACACCTTC
d_call: TRBD2; clone_size: few; j_call: TRBJ2-1; v_call: TRBV10-3; cdr3_aa: CAISDPTTSANSYNEQFF; cdr3_nt: TGTGCCATCAGTGACCCGACGACTAGCGCAAACTCCTACAATGAGCAGTTCTTC
d_call: TRBD1; clone_size: -; j_call: TRBJ2-7; v_call: TRBV5-1; cdr3_aa: CASSLEGGHYEQYF; cdr3_nt: TGCGCCAGCAGCTTGGAAGGGGGCCACTACGAGCAGTACTTC
d_call: TRBD1; clone_size: few; j_call: TRBJ1-2; v_call: TRBV30; cdr3_aa: CAYHRGLDGYGYTF; cdr3_nt: TGTGCCTACCACAGGGGGCTCGACGGCTATGGCTACACCTTC
d_call: -; clone_size: -; j_call: TRBJ2-1; v_call: TRBV19; cdr3_aa: CASSTYSSEERAEQFF; cdr3_nt: TGTGCCAGTAGTACCTACTCAAGCGAAGAGCGCGCCGAGCAGTTCTTC
d_call: -; clone_size: -; j_call: TRBJ1-6; v_call: TRBV27; cdr3_aa: CASSLFGRNSPLHF; cdr3_nt: TGTGCCAGCAGTTTATTTGGGCGAAATTCACCCCTCCACTTT
d_call: -; clone_size: few; j_call: TRBJ2-2; v_call: TRBV19; cdr3_aa: CASRDYNTGELFF; cdr3_nt: TGTGCCAGTAGGGACTACAACACCGGGGAGCTGTTTTTT
d_call: TRBD1; clone_size: -; j_call: TRBJ1-5; v_call: TRBV18; cdr3_aa: CASSLGTGNQPQHF; cdr3_nt: TGTGCCAGCTCACTCGGGACAGGGAATCAGCCCCAGCATTTT
d_call: TRBD1; clone_size: once; j_call: TRBJ1-1; v_call: TRBV5-1; cdr3_aa: CASSFQGAMNTEAFF; cdr3_nt: TGCGCCAGCAGCTTCCAGGGGGCCATGAACACTGAAGCTTTCTTT
d_call: TRBD1; clone_size: -; j_call: TRBJ1-1; v_call: TRBV9; cdr3_aa: CASSPRGEANTEAFF; cdr3_nt: TGTGCCAGCAGCCCCAGGGGGGAGGCGAACACTGAAGCTTTCTTT
d_call: -; clone_size: once; j_call: TRBJ2-5; v_call: TRBV7-9; cdr3_aa: CASSLTGEETQYF; cdr3_nt: TGTGCCAGCAGCTTAACGGGAGAAGAGACCCAGTACTTC
d_call: -; clone_size: -; j_call: TRBJ2-3; v_call: TRBV7-9; cdr3_aa: CASTSVGTSTDTQYF; cdr3_nt: TGTGCCAGCACCTCGGTGGGGACTAGCACAGATACGCAGTATTTT
d_call: TRBD2; clone_size: -; j_call: TRBJ2-7; v_call: TRBV27; cdr3_aa: CASSLSSGVGEQYF; cdr3_nt: TGTGCCAGCAGTTTATCTAGCGGGGTAGGGGAGCAGTACTTC
d_call: TRBD2; clone_size: once; j_call: TRBJ2-5; v_call: TRBV4-1; cdr3_aa: CASSLREGQETQYF; cdr3_nt: TGCGCCAGCAGCCTGCGGGAGGGCCAAGAGACCCAGTACTTC
d_call: TRBD2; clone_size: -; j_call: TRBJ2-7; v_call: TRBV30; cdr3_aa: CAWTLNPSGTYEQYF; cdr3_nt: TGTGCCTGGACCCTAAACCCTAGCGGGACCTACGAGCAGTACTTC
d_call: -; clone_size: -; j_call: TRBJ2-7; v_call: TRBV29-1; cdr3_aa: CSVVRDSPGEQYF; cdr3_nt: TGCAGCGTTGTTAGGGACTCCCCCGGCGAGCAGTACTTC
d_call: -; clone_size: -; j_call: TRBJ1-4; v_call: TRBV7-9; cdr3_aa: CASSLGTGLNPSNRLFF; cdr3_nt: TGTGCCAGCAGCTTAGGAACGGGACTGAATCCATCAAACAGACTGTTTTTT
d_call: -; clone_size: few; j_call: TRBJ2-1; v_call: TRBV7-3; cdr3_aa: CASSLIGSGNEQFF; cdr3_nt: TGTGCCAGCAGCTTAATCGGGTCCGGGAATGAGCAGTTCTTC
d_call: -; clone_size: -; j_call: TRBJ1-1; v_call: TRBV4-3; cdr3_aa: CASSQEQGRGTEAFF; cdr3_nt: TGCGCCAGCAGCCAAGAACAGGGAAGGGGCACTGAAGCTTTCTTT
d_call: -; clone_size: -; j_call: TRBJ1-3; v_call: TRBV30; cdr3_aa: CAWSSGPGNTIYF; cdr3_nt: TGTGCCTGGAGTTCTGGGCCAGGAAACACCATATATTTT
d_call: TRBD2; clone_size: -; j_call: TRBJ2-4; v_call: TRBV11-2; cdr3_aa: CASSLFGRRGNIQYF; cdr3_nt: TGTGCCAGCAGCTTATTCGGGAGGCGGGGGAACATTCAGTACTTC
d_call: -; clone_size: once; j_call: TRBJ2-7; v_call: TRBV6-1; cdr3_aa: CASNEAGPEYF; cdr3_nt: TGTGCCAGCAATGAAGCTGGGCCGGAGTACTTC
d_call: TRBD1; clone_size: -; j_call: TRBJ2-7; v_call: TRBV7-9; cdr3_aa: CASSTTGTGSYEQYF; cdr3_nt: TGTGCCAGCAGCACAACCGGGACAGGATCCTACGAGCAGTACTTC
d_call: -; clone_size: -; j_call: TRBJ2-1; v_call: TRBV5-1; cdr3_aa: CASSPAGTSYNEQFF; cdr3_nt: TGCGCCAGCAGCCCCGCGGGGACCTCCTACAATGAGCAGTTCTTC
d_call: -; clone_size: -; j_call: TRBJ2-7; v_call: TRBV11-1; cdr3_aa: CASSLVGRPGDEQYF; cdr3_nt: TGTGCCAGCAGCTTAGTAGGGAGGCCCGGGGACGAGCAGTACTTC
d_call: TRBD1; clone_size: -; j_call: TRBJ2-7; v_call: TRBV6-5; cdr3_aa: CASSYGRQGYEQYF; cdr3_nt: TGTGCCAGCAGTTACGGGAGACAGGGCTACGAGCAGTACTTC
d_call: -; clone_size: -; j_call: TRBJ1-1; v_call: TRBV18; cdr3_aa: CASSPGRGGTEAFF; cdr3_nt: TGTGCCAGCTCACCGGGCAGGGGCGGGACTGAAGCTTTCTTT
d_call: TRBD1; clone_size: -; j_call: TRBJ1-4; v_call: TRBV2; cdr3_aa: CASSEAAGTGLEKLFF; cdr3_nt: TGTGCCAGCAGTGAAGCGGCCGGGACAGGGCTCGAAAAACTGTTTTTT
d_call: -; clone_size: -; j_call: TRBJ1-6; v_call: TRBV7-3; cdr3_aa: CASSLDSPNSPLHF; cdr3_nt: TGTGCCAGCAGCTTAGACAGCCCTAATTCACCCCTCCACTTT
d_call: -; clone_size: -; j_call: TRBJ1-1; v_call: TRBV7-3; cdr3_aa: CASSLTGADTEAFF; cdr3_nt: TGTGCCAGCAGCTTAACAGGGGCGGACACTGAAGCTTTCTTT
d_call: -; clone_size: -; j_call: TRBJ2-7; v_call: TRBV7-4; cdr3_aa: CASSLEWVRPFSSGDEQYF; cdr3_nt: TGTGCCAGCAGCTTAGAATGGGTCAGGCCCTTCAGTAGCGGCGACGAGCAGTACTTC